A single sample gave rise to the 19 T cell receptor beta chains below, sequenced in a study of T cells in localized non-small cell lung cancer. TCRdb's copy holds only in-frame clones and misses some; the assay was immunoSEQ multiplex PCR. Among fewer than 15,000 clones listed, under 30% were seen once. The sample consisted of lung tumor tissue, taken before any cancer treatment. The origin of the receptors is a female donor aged 60 or older with stage I lung adenocarcinoma.

This clone is medium-sized. The chain couples TRBV6-8 to TRBJ1-2, with no clear D. CDR1 is MNHGY, CDR2 SAAAGT, per germline. Trimming pared 5 bases from V and 3 bases from J, leaving 10 bases between. There are 13 residues in the CDR3. Here the CDR3 reads CASSRDYYYGYTF. The CDR3 DNA is TGTGCCAGCAGTCGAGATTACTACTATGGCTACACCTTC.

J is TRBJ2-1 and V is TRBV11-3, with D possibly called TRBD1 or TRBD2 (5 bases each). From germline, CDR1 is SGHNT and CDR2 YENEEA. V was cut by 6 bases and J by 3 bases, with 15 bases left in between. This CDR3 contains 15 residues. CDR3 sequence: CASRPPGRLYNEQFF. The CDR3 region has the DNA TGTGCCAGCAGACCGCCGGGGCGCCTCTACAATGAGCAGTTCTTC.

This clone was observed once. The chain joins TRBV18 to TRBJ1-3; D gene ambiguous. The CDR3 is made up of 15 amino acids. The V and J ends lost 3 bases and 0 bases respectively, with 9 bases between them. Germline CDR1 and CDR2: KGHSH and LQKENI. This CDR3 reads CASSPLADSGNTIYF. The CDR3 coding sequence is TGTGCCAGCTCACCCCTCGCGGACTCTGGAAACACCATATATTTT. The whole variable domain, filled in from reference TRBV18 and TRBJ1-3, reads NAGVMQNPRHLVRRRGQEARLRCSPMKGHSHVYWYRQLPEEGLKFMVYLQKENIIDESGMPKERFSAEFPKEGPSILRIQQVVRGDSAAYFCASSPLADSGNTIYFGEGSWLTVV.

Only a few counts were recorded for this clone. This chain joins TRBV6-8 and TRBJ1-1; the D is unclear. The CDR3 consists of 14 residues. CDR1 is MNHGY and CDR2 is SAAAGT in the germline V gene. Trimming took 6 bases from V and 0 from J, leaving 11 bases between them. CDR3 region: CASSPVLMNTEAFF. CDR3 DNA sequence: TGTGCCAGCAGCCCGGTCCTCATGAACACTGAAGCTTTCTTT.

This clone was recorded many times. The chain employs TRBV6-8 and TRBJ2-2, with D possibly TRBD2 on 6 matching bases. This CDR3 is built from 16 residues. V lost 5 bases to trimming and J lost 2 bases, with 15 bases between them. The germline V gene has CDR1 MNHGY and CDR2 SAAAGT. The CDR3 reads CASSEEGFSNTGELFF. For the CDR3, the DNA is TGTGCCAGCAGTGAGGAGGGGTTCAGCAACACCGGGGAGCTGTTTTTT.

This clone is termed medium-sized. This chain links TRBV14 with TRBJ2-5; D is unclear. V dropped 0 bases and J dropped 8 bases, with 7 bases sitting between them. The germline V gene encodes CDR1 SGHDN and CDR2 FVKESK. The CDR3 has 12 residues. CDR3 protein: CASSQDRTTQYF. DNA of the CDR3: TGTGCCAGCAGCCAAGATAGAACCACCCAGTACTTC.

The chain couples TRBV1 to TRBJ2-7; the DNA was not used to check the table's D call, TRBD1. TRBV1 is annotated as a pseudogene. CDR3 length: 17 amino acids. The CDR3 loop is CASSHQAGQGVAYEQYF. CDR3 bases: TGCGCCAGCAGCCACCAAGCGGGACAGGGGGTTGCCTACGAGCAGTACTTC.

CDR3 coding DNA: TGTGCCAGCACCCCCGACGGGGCCGTCCTCTATGGCTACACCTTC. Translation gives CASTPDGAVLYGYTF. The gene calls are TRBV6-8 and TRBJ1-2, with D maybe TRBD1 (5 bases). Per germline, CDR1 MNHGY and CDR2 SAAAGT. CDR3 length: 15 residues. Trimming removed 7 bases from V and 4 bases from J, with 19 bases in between.

This chain uses TRBV19 with TRBJ1-3, with D unresolved. The CDR3 has 15 residues. Trimming took off 5 bases at V and 0 bases at J, with 11 bases between the two ends. Germline V gives CDR1 LNHDA, CDR2 SQIVND (reference sequence). The DNA of the CDR3 is TGTGCCAGTAGTGCTGAATGGCCCTCTGGAAACACCATATATTTT. Protein product: CASSAEWPSGNTIYF.

The CDR3 bases are TGTGCCAGCAGCTTAGGCAGGGGGCCCGGGGAGCTGTTTTTT. Translated: CASSLGRGPGELFF. The V and J genes are TRBV11-3 and TRBJ2-2, with 8 nucleotides matching TRBD1. The CDR3 totals 14 residues. In germline, CDR1 is SGHNT, CDR2 YENEEA. V lost 1 base, J lost 6 bases, and 1 base stayed unmatched.

The sample holds a few counts of this clone. The chain has TRBV29-1 and TRBJ1-6; 8 bases map to TRBD1. The V gene's germline CDR1 is SQVTM and CDR2 ANQGSEA. V lost 5 bases and J lost 7; bases outside the gene matches: 4. CDR3 length equals 13 residues. In DNA, the CDR3 is TGCAGCGTTAGACAGGGGCTAAATTCACCCCTCCACTTT. Amino acid sequence: CSVRQGLNSPLHF.

This clone was seen only a few times. The V and J genes are TRBV14 and TRBJ2-7, with 12 bases lining up with TRBD1. The ends lost 7 bases at V and 6 bases at J; junction bases unmatched: 4. CDR1 is SGHDN, CDR2 FVKESK, per germline. The CDR3 is made up of 13 amino acids. The CDR3: CASTGTGGGEQYF. The DNA for the CDR3 is TGTGCCAGCACCGGGACAGGGGGCGGCGAGCAGTACTTC.

In its sample, this clone is medium-sized. The J gene is TRBJ1-2, the V gene TRBV11-3; possible D gene TRBD1, 6 bases. The CDR3 is made up of 15 amino acids. V shed 5 bases and J shed 4 bases, with 17 bases lying between them. Germline V CDR1 and CDR2: SGHNT, YENEEA. In DNA form, the CDR3 reads TGTGCCAGCAGCCCACGCCTGGGACAACTCTATGGCTACACCTTC. Protein sequence: CASSPRLGQLYGYTF.

The chain recombines TRBV19 with TRBJ1-2, with D unresolved. The V end lost 5 bases, the J end lost 3 bases, and 10 bases lay between the germline ends. From germline, CDR1 is LNHDA and CDR2 SQIVND (reference sequence). The CDR3 is 13 amino acids. Written as DNA, the CDR3 is TGTGCCAGTAGTTGGGCGCCCGACTATGGCTACACCTTC. It is translated as CASSWAPDYGYTF.

CDR3 sequence reads: CASSVAGTAWDEQYF. The CDR3, as DNA: TGTGCCAGCAGCGTAGCCGGGACAGCCTGGGACGAGCAGTACTTC. This rearrangement joins TRBV9 to TRBJ2-7; 7 nucleotides align to TRBD1. The CDR3 sequence is 15 residues long. The germline V gene has CDR1 SGDLS and CDR2 YYNGEE. With V trimmed by 0 bases and J by 5 bases, 8 bases remained unmatched.

This clone came up a few times. The V call is TRBV11-3, the J call TRBJ2-3; D assignment may be TRBD1 or TRBD2 (5 bases each). Per germline, CDR1 SGHNT and CDR2 YENEEA. Trimming shortened V by 2 bases and J by 5 bases, and 11 bases separated the two germline ends. This CDR3 region has 14 residues. CDR3 nucleotide sequence: TGTGCCAGCAGCTTACGGGACGGACTAGATACGCAGTATTTT. This gives the protein CASSLRDGLDTQYF.

The J gene is TRBJ1-1, the V gene TRBV19; D is undetermined. The germline V and J ends were trimmed by 4 bases and 0 bases, with 6 bases remaining between them. Germline V gene sequence: CDR1 LNHDA, CDR2 SQIVND (reference sequence). The CDR3 contains 13 residues. The CDR3 DNA sequence: TGTGCCAGTAGTACCGGCCTGAACACTGAAGCTTTCTTT. This codes for CASSTGLNTEAFF.

The J gene is TRBJ1-5, the V gene TRBV19; a possible D gene is TRBD1 (5 bases). The CDR3 length is 13 residues. Trimming took off 7 bases at V and 6 bases at J, with 13 bases between the two ends. In germline, CDR1 is LNHDA, CDR2 SQIVND (reference sequence). CDR3 DNA sequence: TGTGCCAGTACCAACTGGGGGAGTCAGCCCCAGCATTTT. Translated, it gives CASTNWGSQPQHF. The variable domain in full, with the rest retrieved from reference TRBV19 and TRBJ1-5, is DGGITQSPKYLFRKEGQNVTLSCEQNLNHDAMYWYRQDPGQGLRLIYYSQIVNDFQKGDIAEGYSVSREKKESFPLTVTSAQKNPTAFYLCASTNWGSQPQHFGDGTRLSIL.

J is TRBJ1-6 and V is TRBV5-1, with D tentatively TRBD1 (6 bases). Germline lookup yields CDR1 SGHRS and CDR2 YFSETQ. Trimming removed 0 bases from V and 5 bases from J, with 9 bases in between. There are 15 residues in the CDR3. The CDR3 sequence is CASSLVRQDNSPLHF. CDR3 coding DNA: TGCGCCAGCAGCTTGGTTCGACAGGATAATTCACCCCTCCACTTT.